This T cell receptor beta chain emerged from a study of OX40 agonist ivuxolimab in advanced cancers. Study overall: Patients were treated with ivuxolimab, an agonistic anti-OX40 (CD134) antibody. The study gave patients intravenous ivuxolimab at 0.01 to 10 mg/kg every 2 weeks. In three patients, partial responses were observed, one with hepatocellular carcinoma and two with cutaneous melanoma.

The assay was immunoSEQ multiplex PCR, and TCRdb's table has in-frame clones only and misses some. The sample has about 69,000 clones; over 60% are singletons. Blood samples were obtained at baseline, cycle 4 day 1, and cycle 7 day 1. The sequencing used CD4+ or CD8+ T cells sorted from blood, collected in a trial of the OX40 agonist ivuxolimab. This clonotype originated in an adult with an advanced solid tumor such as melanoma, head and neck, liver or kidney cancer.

The chain's CDR3 is CASRVRGPYEQYF. Written as DNA, the CDR3 is TGTGCCAGCAGGGTCAGGGGACCCTACGAGCAGTACTTC. The chain is built from TRBV28 and TRBJ2-7, with D tentatively TRBD1 (6 bases). The CDR3 totals 13 residues. Germline V lookup: CDR1 MDHEN, CDR2 SYDVKM. V shed 6 bases and J shed 2 bases, with 11 bases lying between them.